This TCR beta chain came from a study of CD8+CD57+ T cells in acquired aplastic anemia. As for the study in general: Sorting CD4+ and CD8+ cells gave DNA averaging roughly 3.5 ug. Study outcomes and limitations: Found in both controls and patients were around 29 CD8+ CDR3 sequences.

Genomic DNA provided the template from which TCR beta VDJ and CDR3 profiles were obtained. Via MiXCR, TCRdb re-called the reads, giving one row per CDR3 protein. Counted here are about 250,000 distinct CDR3 sequences, more than 40% occurring once; the ten biggest clones make up 6.5% to 8%. The CDR3 has 14 residues. Germline V gene data show CDR1 as SGHVS and CDR2 as FQNEAQ. The authors sequenced patients whose flow cytometry had shown CD8+CD57+ cell expansion. As regards this clonotype: Antigen: not known. The junction and the germline gene differ at one end; a read error may be behind it.

This chain links TRBV7-8 with TRBJ1-3; D remains ambiguous. The sequenced material came from sorted CD4+, CD8+, or CD8+CD57+ T cells (not recorded which) from PBMCs. This clonotype was obtained from a human donor with aplastic anemia. DNA of the CDR3: TGCGCCAGCAGCTTGGCCGGGAGGGGAAACACCATATATTTT. This translates into CASSLAGRGNTIYF.